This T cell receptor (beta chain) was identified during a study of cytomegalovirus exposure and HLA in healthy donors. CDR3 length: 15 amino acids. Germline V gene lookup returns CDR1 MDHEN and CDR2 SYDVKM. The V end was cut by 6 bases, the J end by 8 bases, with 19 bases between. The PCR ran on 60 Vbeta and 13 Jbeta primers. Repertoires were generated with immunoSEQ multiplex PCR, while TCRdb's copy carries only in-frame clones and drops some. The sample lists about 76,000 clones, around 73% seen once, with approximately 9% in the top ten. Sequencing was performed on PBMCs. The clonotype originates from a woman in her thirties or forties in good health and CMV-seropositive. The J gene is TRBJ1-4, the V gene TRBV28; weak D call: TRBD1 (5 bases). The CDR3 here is CASSTPRGNREKLFF. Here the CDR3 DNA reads TGTGCCAGCAGCACCCCTCGGGGGAATCGCGAAAAACTGTTTTTT. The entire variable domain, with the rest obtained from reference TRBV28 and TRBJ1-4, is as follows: DVKVTQSSRYLVKRTGEKVFLECVQDMDHENMFWYRQDPGLGLRLIYFSYDVKMKEKGDIPEGYSVSREKKERFSLILESASTNQTSMYLCASSTPRGNREKLFFGSGTQLSVL.